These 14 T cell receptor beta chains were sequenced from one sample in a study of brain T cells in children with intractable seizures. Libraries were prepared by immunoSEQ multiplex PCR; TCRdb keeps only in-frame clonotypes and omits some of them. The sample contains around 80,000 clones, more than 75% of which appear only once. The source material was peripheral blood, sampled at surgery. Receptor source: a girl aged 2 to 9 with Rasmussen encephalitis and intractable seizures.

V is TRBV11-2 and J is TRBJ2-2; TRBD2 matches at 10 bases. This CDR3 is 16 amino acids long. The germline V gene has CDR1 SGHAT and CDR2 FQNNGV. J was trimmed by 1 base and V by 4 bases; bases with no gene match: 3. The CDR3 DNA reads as TGTGCCAGCAGCTCCCGACTAGCGGGGAACACCGGGGAGCTGTTTTTT. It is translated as CASSSRLAGNTGELFF. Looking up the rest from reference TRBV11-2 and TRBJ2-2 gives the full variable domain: EAGVAQSPRYKIIEKRQSVAFWCNPISGHATLYWYQQILGQGPKLLIQFQNNGVVDDSQLPKDRFSAERLKGVDSTLKIQPAKLEDSAVYLCASSSRLAGNTGELFFGEGSRLTVL.

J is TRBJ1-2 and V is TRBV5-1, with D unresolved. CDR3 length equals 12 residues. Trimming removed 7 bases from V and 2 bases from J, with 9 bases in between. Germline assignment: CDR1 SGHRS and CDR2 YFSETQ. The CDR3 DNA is TGCGCCAGCCACAGCGGCAACTATGGCTACACCTTC. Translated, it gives CASHSGNYGYTF.

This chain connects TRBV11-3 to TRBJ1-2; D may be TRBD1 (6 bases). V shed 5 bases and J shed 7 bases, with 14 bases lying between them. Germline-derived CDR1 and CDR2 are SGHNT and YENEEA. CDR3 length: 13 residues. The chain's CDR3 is CASSLGGGFGYTF. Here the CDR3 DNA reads TGTGCCAGCAGCCTAGGAGGGGGGTTTGGCTACACCTTC.

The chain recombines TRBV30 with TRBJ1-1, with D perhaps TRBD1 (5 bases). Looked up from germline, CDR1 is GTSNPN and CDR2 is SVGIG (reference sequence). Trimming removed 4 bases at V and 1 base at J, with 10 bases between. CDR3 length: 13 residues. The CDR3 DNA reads TGTGCCTGGATGCCCACAGGGAACACTGAAGCTTTCTTT. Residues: CAWMPTGNTEAFF. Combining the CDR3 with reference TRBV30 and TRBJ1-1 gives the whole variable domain SQTIHQWPATLVQPVGSPLSLECTVEGTSNPNLYWYRQAAGRGLQLLFYSVGIGQISSEVPQNLSASRPQDRQFILSSKKLLLSDSGFYLCAWMPTGNTEAFFGQGTRLTVV.

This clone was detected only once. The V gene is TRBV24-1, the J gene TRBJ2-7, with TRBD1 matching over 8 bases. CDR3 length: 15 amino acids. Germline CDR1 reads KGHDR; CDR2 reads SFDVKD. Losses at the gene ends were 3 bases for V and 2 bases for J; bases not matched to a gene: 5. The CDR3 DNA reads TGTGCCACCAGTGATGCCGGGACAGGTACCTACGAGCAGTACTTC. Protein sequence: CATSDAGTGTYEQYF.

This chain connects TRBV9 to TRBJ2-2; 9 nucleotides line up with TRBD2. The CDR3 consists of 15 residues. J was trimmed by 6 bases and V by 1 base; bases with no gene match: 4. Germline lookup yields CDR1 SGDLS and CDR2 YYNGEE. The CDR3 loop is CASSVSGRRAGELFF. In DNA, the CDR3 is TGTGCCAGCAGCGTAAGCGGGAGGAGGGCCGGGGAGCTGTTTTTT.

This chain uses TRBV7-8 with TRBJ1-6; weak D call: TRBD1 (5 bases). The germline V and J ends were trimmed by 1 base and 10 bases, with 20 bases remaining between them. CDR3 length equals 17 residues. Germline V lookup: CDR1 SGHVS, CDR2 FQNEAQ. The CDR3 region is CASSLEVYQGEGSPLHF. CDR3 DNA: TGTGCCAGCAGCTTAGAGGTTTACCAGGGAGAAGGATCACCCCTCCACTTT.

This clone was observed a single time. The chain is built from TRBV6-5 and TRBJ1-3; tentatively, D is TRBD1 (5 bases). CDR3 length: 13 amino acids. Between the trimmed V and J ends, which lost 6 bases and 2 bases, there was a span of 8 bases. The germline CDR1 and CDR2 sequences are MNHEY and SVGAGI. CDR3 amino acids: CASRGTPGNTIYF. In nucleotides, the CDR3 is TGTGCCAGCAGGGGGACTCCTGGAAACACCATATATTTT.

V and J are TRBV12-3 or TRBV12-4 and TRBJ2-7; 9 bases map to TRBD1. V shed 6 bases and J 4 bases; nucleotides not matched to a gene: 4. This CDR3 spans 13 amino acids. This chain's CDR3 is CASSQDRGYEQYF. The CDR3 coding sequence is TGTGCCAGCAGCCAGGACAGGGGTTACGAGCAGTACTTC.

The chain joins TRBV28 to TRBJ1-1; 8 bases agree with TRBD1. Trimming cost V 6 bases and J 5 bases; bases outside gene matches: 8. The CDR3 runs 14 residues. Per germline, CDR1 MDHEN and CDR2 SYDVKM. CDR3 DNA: TGTGCCAGCAGGCCCGCAGGGGGCTCAACTGAAGCTTTCTTT. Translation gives CASRPAGGSTEAFF.

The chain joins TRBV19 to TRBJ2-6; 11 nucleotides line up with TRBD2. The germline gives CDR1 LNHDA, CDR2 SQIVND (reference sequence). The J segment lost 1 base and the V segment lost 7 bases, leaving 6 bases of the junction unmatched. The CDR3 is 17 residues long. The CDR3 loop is CASTLLAGVSGANVLTF. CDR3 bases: TGTGCCAGTACCCTACTAGCGGGAGTATCTGGGGCCAACGTCCTGACTTTC.

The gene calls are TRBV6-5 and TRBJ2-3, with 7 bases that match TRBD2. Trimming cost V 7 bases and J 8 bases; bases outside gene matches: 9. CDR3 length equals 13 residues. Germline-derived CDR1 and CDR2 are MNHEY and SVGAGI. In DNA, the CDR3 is TGTGCCAGCATTAACGACCCGGGGGGTACGCAGTATTTT. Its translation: CASINDPGGTQYF.

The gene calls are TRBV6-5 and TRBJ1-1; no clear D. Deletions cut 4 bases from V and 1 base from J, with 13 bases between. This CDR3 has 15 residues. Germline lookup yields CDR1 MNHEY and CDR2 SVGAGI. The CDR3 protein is CASSWMPGGNTEAFF. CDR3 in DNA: TGTGCCAGCAGTTGGATGCCAGGTGGGAACACTGAAGCTTTCTTT.

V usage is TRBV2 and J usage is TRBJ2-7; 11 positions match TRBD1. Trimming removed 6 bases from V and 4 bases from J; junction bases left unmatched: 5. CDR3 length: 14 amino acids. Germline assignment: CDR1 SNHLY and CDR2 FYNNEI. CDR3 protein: CASRAGTGGYEQYF. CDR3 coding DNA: TGTGCCAGCAGGGCCGGGACAGGGGGTTACGAGCAGTACTTC.